This T cell receptor beta chain was recorded in a study of chemoradiotherapy in HPV16-positive cancers (dated by TCRdb to between 2021 and 2022). For context, the study as a whole: Candidate HPV-specific T-cell clones and common TCR motifs were defined through functional T-cell assays on cells from two HPV16-positive patients. Whether T-cell immunity against the HPV oncoproteins E6 and E7 changes during chemoradiotherapy and whether survival is affected by this immunity were examined in the study. TCR repertoires from under 90 patients with HPV-related cancers were then used to track the candidate HPV-specific TCRs and motifs.

Paper-wide results and their limitations: Among HPV16-positive patients, expansion of HPV-responsive T cells during chemoradiotherapy was associated with better recurrence-free survival. Expansion of candidate HPV-specific clones and E7-related TCR motifs was observed in the tumor microenvironment during treatment, whereas no such expansion was observed for non-HPV-specific T cells. The survival association was reported for HPV16-positive patients, and the functional definition of HPV-specific T cells was derived from only a couple of HPV16-positive patients.

The CDR1 and CDR2 encoded by the germline V gene are SGDLS and YYNGEE. V gives up 4 bases and J gives up 0 bases, and the segment between their germline ends measures 11 bases. From the cysteine through the phenylalanine, the CDR3 covers 14 amino acids. The DNA shown is the 42-base CDR3, in frame from base 1. Library preparation used the immunoSEQ multiplex PCR assay. The table was pulled from immuneACCESS by TCRdb, which kept in-frame rearrangements only. Such tables lose some clones; where checked, under half of the loss comes from unresolved V genes, and the rest has no known cause. The sample includes tens of thousands of clones, with 70% to 90% observed a single time. The ten top clones hold approximately 3% of the sample. Because repertoires were sampled repeatedly during chemoradiotherapy, clonal expansion in the tumor microenvironment could be followed. This clone is regarded as large (0.1 to 1%). Its specific antigen is unknown. The sample holds no much larger clone one base away, and base qualities are not on file.

The source was blood, collected from a patient who underwent chemoradiotherapy. The receptor's source is a human donor with HPV-associated anogenital cancer. The V and J segments used are TRBV9 and TRBJ2-7; the D gene identity is not certain. The sequenced DNA: TGTGCCAGCAGCTCCGATGGGGACTCCTACGAGCAGTACTTC. This codes for CASSSDGDSYEQYF. The full variable domain, with segments outside the CDR3 supplied by the reference TRBV9 and TRBJ2-7 proteins, appears as DSGVTQTPKHLITATGQRVTLRCSPRSGDLSVYWYQQSLDQGLQFLIQYYNGEERAKGNILERFSAQQFPDLHSELNLSSLELGDSALYFCASSSDGDSYEQYFGPGTRLTVT.